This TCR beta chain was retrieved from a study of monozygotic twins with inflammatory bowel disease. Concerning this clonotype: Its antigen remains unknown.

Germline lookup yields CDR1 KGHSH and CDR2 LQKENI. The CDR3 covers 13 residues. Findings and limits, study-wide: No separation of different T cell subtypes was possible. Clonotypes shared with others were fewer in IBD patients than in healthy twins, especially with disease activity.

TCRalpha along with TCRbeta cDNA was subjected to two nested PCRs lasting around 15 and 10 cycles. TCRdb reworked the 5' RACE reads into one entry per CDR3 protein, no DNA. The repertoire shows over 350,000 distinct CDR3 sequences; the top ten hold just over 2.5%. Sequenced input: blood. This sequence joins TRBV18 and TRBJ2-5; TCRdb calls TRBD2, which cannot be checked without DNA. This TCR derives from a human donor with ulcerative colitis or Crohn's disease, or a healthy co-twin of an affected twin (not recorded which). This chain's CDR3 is CASSPRGLETQYF.